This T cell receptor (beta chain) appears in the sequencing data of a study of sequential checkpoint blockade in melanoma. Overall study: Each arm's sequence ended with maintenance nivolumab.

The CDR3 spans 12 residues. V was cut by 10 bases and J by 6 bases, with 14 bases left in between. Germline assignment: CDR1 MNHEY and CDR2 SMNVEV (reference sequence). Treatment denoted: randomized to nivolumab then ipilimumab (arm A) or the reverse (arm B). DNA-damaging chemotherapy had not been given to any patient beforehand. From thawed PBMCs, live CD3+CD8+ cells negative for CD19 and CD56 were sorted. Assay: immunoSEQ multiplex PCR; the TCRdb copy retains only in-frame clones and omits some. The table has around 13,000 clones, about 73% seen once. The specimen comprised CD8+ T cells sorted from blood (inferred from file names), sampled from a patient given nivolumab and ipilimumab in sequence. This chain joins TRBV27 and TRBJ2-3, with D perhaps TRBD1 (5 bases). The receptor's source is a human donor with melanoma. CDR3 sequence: CATRAVKDTQYF. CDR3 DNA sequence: TGTGCCACCAGGGCTGTTAAGGATACGCAGTATTTT.